These 25 T cell receptor beta chains originate from one sample sequenced in a study of T cell responses to AZD1222 COVID-19 vaccine. TCRdb keeps only in-frame clones here, not all; method: immunoSEQ multiplex PCR. This table has about 170,000 clones, just under 95% appearing once. Sequenced material: peripheral blood, taken on day 0 of AZD1222 vaccination. The receptor source for this set is an adult in good health.

Points on this clone: The identical CDR3 is also encoded by other nucleotide sequences in the sample. J is TRBJ1-1 and V is TRBV5-1; the D gene is possibly TRBD1 (6 bases). This CDR3 contains 14 residues. The V end was cut by 2 bases, the J end by 5 bases, with 13 bases between. From germline, CDR1 is SGHRS and CDR2 YFSETQ. The CDR3 DNA reads as TGCGCCAGCAGCTTAGGGGGGGCAGGAACTGAAGCTTTCTTT. This sequence encodes CASSLGGAGTEAFF.

The chain links TRBV7-9 to TRBJ1-2; no reliable D call. V gave up 7 bases and J gave up 1 base, with 10 bases separating them. Germline V gene sequence: CDR1 SEHNR, CDR2 FQNEAQ (reference sequence). The CDR3 has 13 residues. The CDR3 reads CASKRGVNYGYTF. CDR3 DNA sequence: TGTGCCAGCAAGCGGGGAGTTAACTATGGCTACACCTTC.

This chain uses TRBV28 with TRBJ1-1; no clear D gene. There are 13 residues in the CDR3. The germline V gene encodes CDR1 MDHEN and CDR2 SYDVKM. The V end was cut by 3 bases, the J end by 3 bases, with 8 bases between. CDR3 in amino acids: CASSLGIYTEAFF. The CDR3 coding sequence is TGTGCCAGCAGTTTGGGGATTTACACTGAAGCTTTCTTT.

The V and J genes are TRBV21-1 and TRBJ2-6. TRBV21-1 counts as a pseudogene. This CDR3 comprises 17 residues. CDR3 DNA: TGTGCCAGCAGCAAAGTCGACCGTTTCTCTGGGGCCAACGTCCTGACTTTC. Protein: CASSKVDRFSGANVLTF.

CDR3 sequence: CASSLSVSPAGTQYF. In DNA form, the CDR3 reads TGCGCCAGCAGCTTATCAGTTAGTCCGGCAGGGACCCAGTACTTC. The chain is built from TRBV5-1 and TRBJ2-5; D call uncertain. V was shortened by 2 bases and J by 7 bases, with 18 bases between the two germline ends. The CDR3 consists of 15 residues. Per the germline V gene, CDR1 is SGHRS and CDR2 is YFSETQ. The variable domain in full, with the rest retrieved from reference TRBV5-1 and TRBJ2-5, is KAGVTQTPRYLIKTRGQQVTLSCSPISGHRSVSWYQQTPGQGLQFLFEYFSETQRNKGNFPGRFSGRQFSNSRSEMNVSTLELGDSALYLCASSLSVSPAGTQYFGPGTRLLVL.

The rearrangement uses TRBV28 and TRBJ1-2; 7 nucleotides line up with TRBD1. The V gene's germline CDR1 is MDHEN and CDR2 SYDVKM. The CDR3 runs to 12 residues. With V trimmed by 10 bases and J by 8 bases, 10 bases remained unmatched. Here the CDR3 reads CANREGARGYTF. The CDR3 bases are TGTGCCAACAGAGAGGGGGCGAGGGGCTACACCTTC.

This clone appeared a single time. Other DNA sequences within the sample encode an identical CDR3. The rearrangement joins TRBV15 to TRBJ2-7; 10 bases map to TRBD1. The CDR3 is made up of 15 amino acids. Germline V CDR1 and CDR2: LNHNV, YYDKDF (reference sequence). With V trimmed by 1 base and J by 2 bases, 2 bases remained unmatched. The CDR3 is CATSRGGTGAYEQYF. CDR3 bases: TGTGCCACCAGCAGAGGAGGGACAGGGGCCTACGAGCAGTACTTC.

The chain recombines TRBV19 with TRBJ1-1; the D gene is possibly TRBD1 (6 bases). The V end lost 6 bases, the J end lost 0 bases, and 26 bases lay between the germline ends. Germline-derived CDR1 and CDR2 are LNHDA and SQIVND (reference sequence). The CDR3 loop spans 19 amino acids. The CDR3 nucleotides are TGTGCCAGTAGCGCCACCTCACAGGGCCGATTGACTATGAACACTGAAGCTTTCTTT. This encodes CASSATSQGRLTMNTEAFF.

The chain joins TRBV7-8 to TRBJ2-3; D might be TRBD2 (6 bases). Trimming took 0 bases from V and 6 from J, leaving 16 bases between them. The CDR3 totals 16 residues. Germline lookup yields CDR1 SGHVS and CDR2 FQNEAQ. CDR3 loop: CASSLAASEWGDTQYF. The CDR3 DNA sequence: TGTGCCAGCAGCTTAGCTGCTAGCGAGTGGGGGGATACGCAGTATTTT. Full variable domain (outside the CDR3, taken from reference TRBV7-8 and TRBJ2-3): GAGVSQSPRYKVAKRGQDVALRCDPISGHVSLFWYQQALGQGPEFLTYFQNEAQLDKSGLPSDRFFAERPEGSVSTLKIQRTQQEDSAVYLCASSLAASEWGDTQYFGPGTRLTVL.

The V call is TRBV11-2, the J call TRBJ2-3; TRBD2 is a possible D gene (6 bases). Trimming removed 5 bases at V and 2 bases at J, with 14 bases between. The CDR3 runs to 15 residues. Germline V gene lookup returns CDR1 SGHAT and CDR2 FQNNGV. The CDR3 region is CASSPGTPSTDTQYF. The CDR3 nucleotides are TGTGCCAGCAGCCCCGGGACTCCTTCCACAGATACGCAGTATTTT.

This clone has more than one count but fewer than ten. The chain is built from TRBV27 and TRBJ1-2, with 9 bases lining up with TRBD1. CDR1 and CDR2 from the germline V gene are MNHEY and SMNVEV (reference sequence). V dropped 10 bases and J dropped 7; count of bases not matched to a gene: 7. The CDR3 sequence is 12 residues long. The CDR3 sequence is CATRTGAGGYTF. CDR3 nucleotides: TGTGCCACCAGGACAGGGGCCGGTGGCTACACCTTC.

V gene TRBV29-1 combines with J gene TRBJ1-1, with TRBD1 as a possible D gene (6 bases). V gave up 5 bases and J gave up 6 bases, with 10 bases separating them. The germline gives CDR1 SQVTM, CDR2 ANQGSEA. The CDR3 is 11 residues long. The CDR3 reads CSVHWGPEAFF. In DNA, the CDR3 is TGCAGCGTTCATTGGGGGCCTGAAGCTTTCTTT.

V usage is TRBV7-9 and J usage is TRBJ1-6; D gene ambiguous. Germline-derived CDR1 and CDR2 are SEHNR and FQNEAQ (reference sequence). The CDR3 length is 15 residues. Trimming shortened V by 5 bases and J by 0 bases, and 8 bases separated the two germline ends. CDR3 residues: CASSGGSSYNSPLHF. In DNA form, the CDR3 reads TGTGCCAGCAGCGGAGGGAGCTCCTATAATTCACCCCTCCACTTT.

V usage is TRBV11-2 and J usage is TRBJ2-5; no clear D gene. The germline V and J ends were trimmed by 3 bases and 4 bases, with 6 bases remaining between them. The germline gives CDR1 SGHAT, CDR2 FQNNGV. The CDR3 runs to 12 residues. The CDR3 nucleotides read TGTGCCAGCAGCTTTGGAAGAGAGACCCAGTACTTC. Its translation is CASSFGRETQYF.

The rearrangement uses TRBV30 and TRBJ1-5, with D maybe TRBD1 (6 bases). Trimming cost V 0 bases and J 6 bases, with 12 bases left between them. Germline V gene data show CDR1 as GTSNPN and CDR2 as SVGIG (reference sequence). The CDR3 is 14 amino acids. The chain's CDR3 is CAWSVRGAAQPQHF. The CDR3 DNA is TGTGCCTGGAGTGTAAGGGGGGCGGCTCAGCCCCAGCATTTT.

The chain has TRBV5-1 and TRBJ2-1; TRBD2 agrees at 11 bases. V dropped 0 bases and J dropped 13; count of bases not matched to a gene: 3. The CDR3 has 13 residues. Germline V gene sequence: CDR1 SGHRS, CDR2 YFSETQ. CDR3 amino acids: CASSLEGLAGQFF. In nucleotides, the CDR3 is TGCGCCAGCAGCTTGGAAGGACTAGCGGGTCAGTTCTTC.

This clone was seen just once. The genes are TRBV29-1 and TRBJ1-1, with unresolved D. CDR3 length: 11 amino acids. Per germline, CDR1 SQVTM and CDR2 ANQGSEA. V gave up 6 bases and J gave up 5 bases, with 10 bases separating them. The CDR3 protein is CSVPGVTEAFF. CDR3 sequence (DNA): TGCAGCGTGCCTGGGGTTACTGAAGCTTTCTTT.

This sequence joins TRBV29-1 and TRBJ1-4; D is unclear. The V gene lost 6 bases and the J gene lost 4 bases, with 12 bases spanning the gap. The CDR3 sequence is 13 residues long. CDR1 is SQVTM and CDR2 is ANQGSEA in the germline V gene. This CDR3 reads CSVQTHRNEKLFF. CDR3 bases: TGCAGCGTACAGACTCATCGTAATGAAAAACTGTTTTTT.

This rearrangement joins TRBV11-2 to TRBJ2-1; D possibly uses TRBD1 or TRBD2 (5 bases each). The CDR3 is made up of 15 amino acids. CDR1 is SGHAT, CDR2 FQNNGV, per germline. V was trimmed by 3 bases and J by 8 bases, leaving 17 bases between them. CDR3 in amino acids: CASSFREGQGYEQFF. The CDR3 DNA reads TGTGCCAGCAGCTTCCGTGAGGGGCAGGGCTATGAGCAGTTCTTC.

V is TRBV7-9 and J is TRBJ2-1; the D gene is possibly TRBD2 (6 bases). With 11 bases removed from V and 7 bases from J, the gap between germline ends came to 12 bases. Per germline, CDR1 SEHNR and CDR2 FQNEAQ (reference sequence). There are 11 residues in the CDR3. The CDR3 nucleotides are TGTGCCCGCGGGGCAGGGAATGAGCAGTTCTTC. This codes for CARGAGNEQFF.

This chain links TRBV7-9 with TRBJ2-3; D might be TRBD2 (7 bases). Looked up from germline, CDR1 is SEHNR and CDR2 is FQNEAQ (reference sequence). The length of the CDR3 is 14 residues. V was trimmed by 3 bases and J by 3 bases, leaving 10 bases between them. The CDR3 protein is CASSFGGATDTQYF. The CDR3 DNA follows: TGTGCCAGCAGCTTTGGGGGGGCGACAGATACGCAGTATTTT.

The V call is TRBV12-5, the J call TRBJ1-1; 9 nucleotides align to TRBD1. V shed 5 bases and J 4 bases; nucleotides not matched to a gene: 5. CDR3 length: 14 residues. Germline values: CDR1 LGHNT, CDR2 FRNRAP. As DNA, the CDR3 is TGTGCTAGTGGTCCCGGGACAGGGAGCACTGAAGCTTTCTTT. Residues: CASGPGTGSTEAFF.

The chain couples TRBV10-3 to TRBJ1-4; tentative D call: TRBD1 (5 bases). V was clipped by 6 bases and J by 4 bases, with 12 bases between them. CDR3 length: 14 residues. Germline assignment: CDR1 ENHRY and CDR2 SYGVKD. CDR3: CAISRDGDNEKLFF. In nucleotides, the CDR3 is TGTGCCATCAGCAGGGACGGAGATAATGAAAAACTGTTTTTT.

The chain combines TRBV29-1 with TRBJ2-2; 9 bases agree with TRBD1. The CDR3 consists of 14 residues. V was pared by 4 bases and J by 5 bases, with 5 bases of the junction left unmatched. Germline V gene lookup returns CDR1 SQVTM and CDR2 ANQGSEA. Here the CDR3 DNA reads TGCAGCGTTGGAACAGGGGGCTGGACCGGGGAGCTGTTTTTT. Protein: CSVGTGGWTGELFF.

V usage is TRBV7-2 and J usage is TRBJ1-5; the D is unclear. Germline CDR1 SGHTA, CDR2 FQGNSA. The CDR3 length is 14 residues. V lost 1 base, J lost 3 bases, and 7 bases lay in between. The CDR3 nucleotides are TGTGCCAGCAGCTTAGGAGGCAACAATCAGCCCCAGCATTTT. It encodes CASSLGGNNQPQHF.